These T cell receptor beta chains were read from a single sample in a study of blood T cells in healthy people across ages. TCRdb reprocessed the 5' RACE reads with MiXCR, giving one entry per CDR3 protein. The profile shows more than 1,400,000 distinct CDR3 sequences, roughly 40% of them singletons. The sample consisted of blood. The receptors originated from a young woman in good health. The CDR3 runs from the conserved cysteine through the conserved F or W. The D gene is left open where the match is weak. The size entry is marked missing in some rows and otherwise reads once, few, many or a size class.

TRBV4-1,NA,TRBJ2-7,NA,16,CASSQEHQPYYNEQYF,TGCGCCAGCAGCCAAGAACATCAGCCCTACTACAATGAGCAGTACTTC
TRBV29-1,NA,TRBJ1-2,few,12,CSVDKGSDGYTF,TGCAGCGTGGACAAGGGTTCGGATGGCTACACCTTC
TRBV27,TRBD1,TRBJ2-1,NA,15,CASRYRGISYNEQFF,TGTGCCAGCAGATACAGGGGGATCTCCTACAATGAGCAGTTCTTC
TRBV6-2/TRBV6-3,TRBD2,TRBJ2-3,NA,16,CASSLRSGATTDTQYF,TGTGCCAGCAGTTTACGAAGCGGGGCGACCACAGATACGCAGTATTTT
TRBV7-9,NA,TRBJ2-6,few,15,CASSFFHSGANVLTF,TGTGCCAGCAGCTTCTTCCACTCTGGGGCCAACGTCCTGACTTTC
TRBV27,TRBD2,TRBJ2-6,NA,16,CASSLLRGARLNVLTF,TGTGCCAGCAGTTTGTTGCGGGGGGCCCGCTTGAACGTCCTGACTTTC
TRBV7-2,NA,TRBJ1-1,NA,19,CASSKNRGGSMGFSTEAFF,TGTGCCAGCAGCAAGAATAGGGGGGGCTCCATGGGTTTCTCGACTGAAGCTTTCTTT
TRBV6-2/TRBV6-3,NA,TRBJ1-2,NA,11,CASSAGVAHTF,TGTGCCAGCAGCGCGGGGGTCGCCCACACCTTC
TRBV7-2,NA,TRBJ2-4,NA,12,CASSRQQLEPYF,TGTGCCAGCAGCCGCCAGCAATTGGAGCCGTACTTC
TRBV15,TRBD2,TRBJ2-1,NA,15,CATSREGGRRNEQFF,TGTGCCACCAGCAGAGAGGGCGGGAGGAGGAATGAGCAGTTCTTC
TRBV9,TRBD2,TRBJ2-1,NA,15,CASRQAGGQYNEQFF,TGTGCCAGCAGACAAGCGGGGGGGCAGTACAATGAGCAGTTCTTC
TRBV7-6,NA,TRBJ1-5,NA,11,CASSSRGPQHF,TGTGCCAGCAGCTCCCGTGGGCCCCAGCATTTT
TRBV29-1,TRBD2,TRBJ2-7,few,15,CSVERLAGGPYEQYF,TGCAGCGTTGAAAGGCTAGCGGGAGGACCCTACGAGCAGTACTTC
TRBV5-1,TRBD1,TRBJ1-2,NA,15,CASSFNRGSNYGYTF,TGCGCCAGCAGCTTCAACAGGGGATCTAACTATGGCTACACCTTC
TRBV29-1,TRBD2,TRBJ2-3,many,14,CSVLRELETDTQYF,TGCAGCGTGTTGCGGGAGCTTGAGACAGATACGCAGTATTTT
TRBV27,NA,TRBJ2-4,NA,16,CASSLSFRGGRDIQYF,TGTGCCAGCAGTTTATCATTCAGGGGGGGGAGGGACATTCAGTACTTC
TRBV12-3/TRBV12-4,NA,TRBJ1-6,NA,15,CASSLQNSYNSPLHF,TGTGCCAGCAGTTTGCAGAACTCCTATAATTCACCCCTCCACTTT
TRBV20-1,TRBD1,TRBJ2-5,few,13,CSAPRQGIETQYF,TGCAGTGCTCCTCGACAGGGGATAGAGACCCAGTACTTC
TRBV30,TRBD1,TRBJ2-7,NA,15,CAWSISAGGSYEQYF,TGTGCCTGGAGTATTTCGGCAGGGGGATCCTACGAGCAGTACTTC
TRBV7-9,NA,TRBJ1-2,NA,13,CASALGSDYGYTF,TGTGCCAGCGCTCTGGGCTCTGACTATGGCTACACCTTC
TRBV5-1,NA,TRBJ2-7,NA,14,CASSSGQYSSEQYF,TGCGCCAGCAGCTCAGGACAGTACTCCTCCGAGCAGTACTTC
TRBV7-2,NA,TRBJ2-3,NA,15,CASSSSTKSTDTQYF,TGTGCCAGCAGCTCCTCGACAAAGAGCACAGATACGCAGTATTTT
TRBV9,TRBD2,TRBJ2-1,many,16,CASSVDWTSGDNEQFF,TGTGCCAGCAGCGTAGATTGGACTAGCGGGGACAATGAGCAGTTCTTC
TRBV20-1,NA,TRBJ2-7,NA,11,CITRQAQTRYF,TGCATTACCCGACAGGCTCAGACCCGGTACTTC
TRBV20-1,NA,TRBJ1-1,NA,14,CSANPGDAGTEAFF,TGCAGTGCTAATCCCGGGGATGCGGGAACTGAAGCTTTCTTT
TRBV24-1,TRBD2,TRBJ2-5,NA,13,CATSDPKREVQYF,TGTGCCACCAGTGATCCCAAGCGGGAGGTGCAGTACTTC
TRBV4-1,TRBD1,TRBJ2-1,NA,16,CASSHWGGQGFNEQFF,TGCGCCAGCAGCCATTGGGGAGGACAGGGGTTCAATGAGCAGTTCTTC
TRBV6-5,TRBD1,TRBJ2-5,NA,16,CASRYRDSRLQETQYF,TGTGCCAGCAGGTACCGGGACAGCCGGTTGCAAGAGACCCAGTACTTC
TRBV5-1,TRBD1,TRBJ2-7,few,16,CASSLAIRQGSHEQYF,TGCGCCAGCAGCTTGGCCATTCGACAGGGTAGCCACGAGCAGTACTTC
TRBV18,TRBD2,TRBJ2-3,NA,16,CASSPGGGGYTDTQYF,TGTGCCAGCTCACCAGGCGGCGGGGGATACACAGATACGCAGTATTTT
TRBV5-4,TRBD1,TRBJ2-2,NA,16,CASSLAGQLNTGELFF,TGTGCCAGCAGCTTGGCGGGACAGTTAAACACCGGGGAGCTGTTTTTT
TRBV9,NA,TRBJ2-7,once,18,CASSVVPLTANPFNEQYF,TGTGCCAGCAGCGTAGTTCCCCTGACTGCAAATCCCTTCAATGAGCAGTACTTC
TRBV5-5,NA,TRBJ2-1,few,17,CASSSEPQVGGGNEQFF,TGTGCCAGCAGCTCAGAACCACAGGTGGGGGGTGGCAATGAGCAGTTCTTC
TRBV29-1,TRBD2,TRBJ2-3,NA,18,CSPERPGNSGRAIDTQYF,TGCAGCCCCGAAAGGCCGGGGAATAGCGGGAGGGCCATAGATACGCAGTATTTT
TRBV13,NA,TRBJ2-3,NA,19,CASSLLGLTLDSSTDTQYF,TGTGCCAGCAGCTTATTAGGCCTAACCCTTGATTCTAGCACAGATACGCAGTATTTT
TRBV27,NA,TRBJ2-7,NA,11,CATTENYEQYF,TGTGCCACCACGGAGAACTACGAGCAGTACTTC
TRBV27,NA,TRBJ2-3,few,12,CASSSRRDTQYF,TGTGCCAGCAGTTCAAGGCGGGATACGCAGTATTTT
TRBV5-1,NA,TRBJ2-7,few,13,CASSLANTYEQYF,TGCGCCAGCAGCTTGGCCAACACCTACGAGCAGTACTTC
TRBV12-3/TRBV12-4,NA,TRBJ1-2,NA,13,CASTIENLYGYTF,TGTGCCAGCACCATAGAGAACCTCTATGGCTACACCTTC
TRBV9,TRBD1,TRBJ1-5,NA,15,CASSVVGDSGQPQHF,TGTGCCAGCAGCGTAGTAGGGGACAGTGGTCAGCCCCAGCATTTT
TRBV4-1,TRBD2,TRBJ2-3,NA,15,CASSSLAVSTDTQYF,TGCGCCAGCAGCTCGCTAGCGGTGAGCACAGATACGCAGTATTTT
TRBV2,NA,TRBJ2-7,NA,13,CASSLETQDEQYF,TGTGCCAGCAGCCTAGAGACCCAGGACGAGCAGTACTTC
TRBV29-1,NA,TRBJ2-7,few,14,CSVGAGGVSYEQYF,TGCAGCGTGGGGGCGGGCGGGGTCTCCTACGAGCAGTACTTC
TRBV6-5,NA,TRBJ2-2,once,19,CASSYSPGPYLSDAGELFF,TGTGCCAGCAGTTACAGCCCGGGCCCCTACCTGAGTGACGCCGGGGAGCTGTTTTTT
TRBV21-1,NA,TRBJ2-3,NA,16,CASSKAPSDSTDTQYF,TGTGCCAGCAGCAAAGCCCCCTCGGACAGCACAGATACGCAGTATTTT
TRBV29-1,TRBD2,TRBJ2-7,few,11,CSGDGGNEQYF,TGCAGCGGCGACGGGGGGAATGAGCAGTACTTC
TRBV5-1,NA,TRBJ2-1,few,12,CASSLGAAEQFF,TGCGCCAGCAGCTTGGGGGCGGCGGAGCAGTTCTTC
TRBV10-1,NA,TRBJ2-5,NA,12,CASGGASNEQYF,TGCGCCAGCGGAGGGGCATCCAATGAGCAGTACTTC
TRBV28,TRBD1,TRBJ2-7,NA,15,CASSLWGQGAFEQYF,TGTGCCAGCAGTCTCTGGGGACAGGGGGCGTTCGAGCAGTACTTC
TRBV7-9,NA,TRBJ1-1,few,15,CASSLALGRTGEAFF,TGTGCCAGCAGCTTAGCCCTGGGCCGGACGGGTGAAGCTTTCTTT
TRBV6-5,NA,TRBJ2-7,NA,13,CASSGALEHEQYF,TGTGCCAGCAGCGGAGCCTTAGAACACGAGCAGTACTTC
TRBV12-3/TRBV12-4,NA,TRBJ1-2,few,11,CASSYAHGYTF,TGTGCCAGCAGTTACGCCCATGGCTACACCTTC
TRBV28,NA,TRBJ2-7,NA,15,CASSFTVGNLYEQYF,TGTGCCAGCAGTTTTACTGTGGGTAACCTCTACGAGCAGTACTTC